This T cell receptor (beta chain) was recorded in a study of neurological immune-mediated disorders. Germline V CDR1 and CDR2: SGHKS, YYEKEE (reference sequence). V lost 4 bases and J lost 4; bases outside the gene matches: 10. CDR3 length: 16 amino acids. This clonotype was detected ten times or more. Its antigen is unidentified. The cDNA was generated by 5'RACE with 10-nucleotide random UMIs. TCRdb re-analysed the 5' RACE reads in MiXCR, keeping a single row per CDR3 protein. The sample holds 35,000 or so distinct CDR3 sequences, 12% to 15% seen once. The unsorted libraries were produced from 2 million PBMCs held at -80 C. Broader study findings: The highest TCR clonal expansion occurred in HTLV-1-associated myelopathy; multiple sclerosis fell below healthy controls.

This TCR was recovered from a woman aged 45-59 years with HTLV-1-associated myelopathy (HAM/TSP). The V call is TRBV5-5, the J call TRBJ2-1; 8 bases match TRBD1. What was sequenced was PBMCs. In DNA form, the CDR3 reads TGTGCCAGCAGCCAAACCCGACAGGGGCAATACAATGAGCAGTTCTTC. It yields the protein CASSQTRQGQYNEQFF.